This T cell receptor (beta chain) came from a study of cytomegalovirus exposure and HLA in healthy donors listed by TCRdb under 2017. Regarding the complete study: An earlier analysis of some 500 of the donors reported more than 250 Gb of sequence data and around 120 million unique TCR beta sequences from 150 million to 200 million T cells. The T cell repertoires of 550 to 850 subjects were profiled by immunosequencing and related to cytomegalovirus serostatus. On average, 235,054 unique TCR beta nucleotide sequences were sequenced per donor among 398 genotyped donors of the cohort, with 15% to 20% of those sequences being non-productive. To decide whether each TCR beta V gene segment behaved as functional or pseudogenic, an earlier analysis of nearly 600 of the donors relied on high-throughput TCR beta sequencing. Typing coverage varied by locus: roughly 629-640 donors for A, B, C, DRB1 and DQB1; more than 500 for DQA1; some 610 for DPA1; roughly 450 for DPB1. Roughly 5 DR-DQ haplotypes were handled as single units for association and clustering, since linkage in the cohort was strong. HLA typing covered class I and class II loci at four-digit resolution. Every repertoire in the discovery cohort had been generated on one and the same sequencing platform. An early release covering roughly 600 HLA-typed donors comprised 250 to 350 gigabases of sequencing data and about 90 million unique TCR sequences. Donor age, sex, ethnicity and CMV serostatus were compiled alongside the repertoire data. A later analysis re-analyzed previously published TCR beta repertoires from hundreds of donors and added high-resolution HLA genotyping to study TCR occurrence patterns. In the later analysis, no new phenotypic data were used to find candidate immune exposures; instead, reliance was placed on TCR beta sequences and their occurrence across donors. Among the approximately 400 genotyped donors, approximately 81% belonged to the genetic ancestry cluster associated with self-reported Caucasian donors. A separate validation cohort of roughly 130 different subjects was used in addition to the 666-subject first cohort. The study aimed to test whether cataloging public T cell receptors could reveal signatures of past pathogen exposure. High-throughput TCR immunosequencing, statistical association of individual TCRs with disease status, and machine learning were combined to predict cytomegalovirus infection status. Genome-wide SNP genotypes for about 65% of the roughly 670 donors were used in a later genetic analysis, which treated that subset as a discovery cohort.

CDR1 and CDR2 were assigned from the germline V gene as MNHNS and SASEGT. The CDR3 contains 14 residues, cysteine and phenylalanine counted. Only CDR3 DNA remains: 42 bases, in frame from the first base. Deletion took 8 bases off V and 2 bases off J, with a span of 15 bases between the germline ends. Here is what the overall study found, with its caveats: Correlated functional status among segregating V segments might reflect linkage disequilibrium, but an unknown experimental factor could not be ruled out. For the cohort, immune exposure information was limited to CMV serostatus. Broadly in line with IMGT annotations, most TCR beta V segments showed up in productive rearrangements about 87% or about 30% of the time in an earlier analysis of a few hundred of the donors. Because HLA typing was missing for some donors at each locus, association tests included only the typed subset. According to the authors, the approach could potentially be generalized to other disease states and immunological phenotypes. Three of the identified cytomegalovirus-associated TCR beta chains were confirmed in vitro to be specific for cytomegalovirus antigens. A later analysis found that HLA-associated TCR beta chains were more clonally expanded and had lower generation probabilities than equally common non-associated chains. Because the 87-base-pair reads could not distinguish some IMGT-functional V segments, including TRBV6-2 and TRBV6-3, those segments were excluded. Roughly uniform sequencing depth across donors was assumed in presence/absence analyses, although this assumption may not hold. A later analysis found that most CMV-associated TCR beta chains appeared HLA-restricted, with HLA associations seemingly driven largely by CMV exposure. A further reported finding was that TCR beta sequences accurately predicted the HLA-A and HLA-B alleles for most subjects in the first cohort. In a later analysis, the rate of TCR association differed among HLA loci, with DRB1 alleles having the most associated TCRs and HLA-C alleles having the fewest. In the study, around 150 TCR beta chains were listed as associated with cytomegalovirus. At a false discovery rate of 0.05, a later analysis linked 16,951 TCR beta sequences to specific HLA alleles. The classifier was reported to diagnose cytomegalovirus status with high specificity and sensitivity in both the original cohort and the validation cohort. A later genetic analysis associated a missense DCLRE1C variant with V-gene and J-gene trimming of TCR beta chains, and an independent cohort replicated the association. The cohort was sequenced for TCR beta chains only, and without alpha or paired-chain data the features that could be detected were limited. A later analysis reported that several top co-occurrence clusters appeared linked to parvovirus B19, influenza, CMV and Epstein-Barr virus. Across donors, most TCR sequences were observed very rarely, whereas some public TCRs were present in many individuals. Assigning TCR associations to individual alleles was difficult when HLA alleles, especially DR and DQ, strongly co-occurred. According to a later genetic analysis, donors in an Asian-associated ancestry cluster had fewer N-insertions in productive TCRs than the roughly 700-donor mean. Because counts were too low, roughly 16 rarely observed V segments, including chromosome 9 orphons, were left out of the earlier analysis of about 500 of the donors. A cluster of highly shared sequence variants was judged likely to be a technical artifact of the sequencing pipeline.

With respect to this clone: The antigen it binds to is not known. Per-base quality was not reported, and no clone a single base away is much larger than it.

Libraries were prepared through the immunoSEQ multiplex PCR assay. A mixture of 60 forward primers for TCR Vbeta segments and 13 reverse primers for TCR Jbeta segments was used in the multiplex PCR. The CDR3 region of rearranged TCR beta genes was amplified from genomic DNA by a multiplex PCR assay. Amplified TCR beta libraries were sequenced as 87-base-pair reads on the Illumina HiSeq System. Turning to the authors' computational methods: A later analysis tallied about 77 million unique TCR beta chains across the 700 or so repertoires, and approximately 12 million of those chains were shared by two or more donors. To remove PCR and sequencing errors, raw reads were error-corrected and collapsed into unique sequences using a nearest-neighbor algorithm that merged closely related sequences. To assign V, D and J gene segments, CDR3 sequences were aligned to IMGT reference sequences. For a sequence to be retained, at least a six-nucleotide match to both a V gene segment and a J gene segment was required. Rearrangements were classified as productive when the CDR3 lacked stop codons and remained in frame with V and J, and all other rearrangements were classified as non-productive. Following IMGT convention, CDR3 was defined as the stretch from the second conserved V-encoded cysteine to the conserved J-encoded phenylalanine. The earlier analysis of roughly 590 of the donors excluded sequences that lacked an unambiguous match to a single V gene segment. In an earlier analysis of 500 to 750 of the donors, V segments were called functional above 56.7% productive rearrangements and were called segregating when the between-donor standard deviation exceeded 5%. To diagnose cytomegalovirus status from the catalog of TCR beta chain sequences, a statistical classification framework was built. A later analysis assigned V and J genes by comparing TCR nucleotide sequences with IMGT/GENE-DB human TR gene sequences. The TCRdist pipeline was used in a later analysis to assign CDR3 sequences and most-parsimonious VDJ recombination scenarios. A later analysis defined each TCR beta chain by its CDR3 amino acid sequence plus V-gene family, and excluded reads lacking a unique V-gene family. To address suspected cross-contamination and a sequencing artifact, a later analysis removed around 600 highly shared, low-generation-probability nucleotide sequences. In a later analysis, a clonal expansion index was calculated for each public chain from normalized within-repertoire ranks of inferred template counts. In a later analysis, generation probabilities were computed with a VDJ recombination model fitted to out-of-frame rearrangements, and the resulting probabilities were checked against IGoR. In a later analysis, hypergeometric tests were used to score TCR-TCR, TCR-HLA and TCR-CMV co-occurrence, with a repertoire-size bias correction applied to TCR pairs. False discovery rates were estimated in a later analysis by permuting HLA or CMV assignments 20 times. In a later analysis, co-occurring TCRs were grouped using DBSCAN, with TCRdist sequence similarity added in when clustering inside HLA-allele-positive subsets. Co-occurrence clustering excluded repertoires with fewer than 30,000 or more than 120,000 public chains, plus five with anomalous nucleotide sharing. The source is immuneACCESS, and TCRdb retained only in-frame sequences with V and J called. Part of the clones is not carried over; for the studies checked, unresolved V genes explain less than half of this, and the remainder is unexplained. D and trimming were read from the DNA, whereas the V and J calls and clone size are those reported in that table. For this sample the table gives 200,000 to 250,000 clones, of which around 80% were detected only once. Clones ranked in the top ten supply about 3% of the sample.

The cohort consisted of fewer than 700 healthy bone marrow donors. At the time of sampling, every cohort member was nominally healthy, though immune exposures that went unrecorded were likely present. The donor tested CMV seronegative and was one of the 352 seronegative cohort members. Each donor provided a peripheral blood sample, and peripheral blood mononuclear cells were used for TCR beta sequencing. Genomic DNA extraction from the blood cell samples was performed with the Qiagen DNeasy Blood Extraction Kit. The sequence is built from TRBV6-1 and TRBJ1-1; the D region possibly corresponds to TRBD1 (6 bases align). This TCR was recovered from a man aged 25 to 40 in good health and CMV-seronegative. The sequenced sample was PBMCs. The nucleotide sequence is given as TGTGCCAGCGGGCGGGGAGGGGGAAACACTGAAGCTTTCTTT. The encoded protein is CASGRGGGNTEAFF.